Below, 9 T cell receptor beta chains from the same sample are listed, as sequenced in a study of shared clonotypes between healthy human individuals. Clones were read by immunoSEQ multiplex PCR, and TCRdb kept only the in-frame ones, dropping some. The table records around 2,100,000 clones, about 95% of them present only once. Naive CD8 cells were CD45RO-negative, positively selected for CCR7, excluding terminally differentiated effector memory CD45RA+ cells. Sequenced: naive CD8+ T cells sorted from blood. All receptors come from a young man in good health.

The CDR3 here is CASSEIGANQPQHF. The CDR3 region has the DNA TGTGCCAGCTCGGAGATTGGCGCCAATCAGCCCCAGCATTTT. V usage is TRBV27 and J usage is TRBJ1-5; D gene ambiguous. This CDR3 contains 14 residues. Trimming took 8 bases from V and 3 from J, leaving 14 bases between them. Germline V lookup: CDR1 MNHEY, CDR2 SMNVEV (reference sequence).

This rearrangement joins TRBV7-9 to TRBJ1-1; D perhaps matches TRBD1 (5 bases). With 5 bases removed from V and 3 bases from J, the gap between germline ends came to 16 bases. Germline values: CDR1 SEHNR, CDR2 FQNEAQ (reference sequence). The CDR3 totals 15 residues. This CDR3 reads CASSPGRGMDTEAFF. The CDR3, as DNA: TGTGCCAGCAGCCCGGGGAGGGGCATGGACACTGAAGCTTTCTTT.

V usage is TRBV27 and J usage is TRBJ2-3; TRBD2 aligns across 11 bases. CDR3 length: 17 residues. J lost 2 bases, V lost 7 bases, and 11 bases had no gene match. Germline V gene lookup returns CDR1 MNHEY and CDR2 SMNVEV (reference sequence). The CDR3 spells CASNLGRGLADTDTQYF. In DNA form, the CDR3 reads TGTGCCAGCAACCTAGGAAGGGGACTAGCGGACACAGATACGCAGTATTTT.

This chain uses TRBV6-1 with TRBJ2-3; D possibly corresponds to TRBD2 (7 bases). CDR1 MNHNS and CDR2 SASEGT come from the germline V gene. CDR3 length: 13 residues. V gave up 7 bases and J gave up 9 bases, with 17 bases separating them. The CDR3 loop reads CASTPGAGATQYF. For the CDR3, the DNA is TGTGCCAGCACTCCAGGGGCGGGAGCGACGCAGTATTTT.

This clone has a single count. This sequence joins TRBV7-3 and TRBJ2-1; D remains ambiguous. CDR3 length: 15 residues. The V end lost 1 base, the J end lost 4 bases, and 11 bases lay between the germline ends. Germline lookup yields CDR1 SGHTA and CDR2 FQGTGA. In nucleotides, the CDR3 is TGTGCCAGCAGCTTAAAGGCAAGTGGGTACAATGAGCAGTTCTTC. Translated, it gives CASSLKASGYNEQFF. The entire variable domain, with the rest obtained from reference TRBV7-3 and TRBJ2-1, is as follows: GAGVSQTPSNKVTEKGKYVELRCDPISGHTALYWYRQSLGQGPEFLIYFQGTGAADDSGLPNDRFFAVRPEGSVSTLKIQRTERGDSAVYLCASSLKASGYNEQFFGPGTRLTVL.

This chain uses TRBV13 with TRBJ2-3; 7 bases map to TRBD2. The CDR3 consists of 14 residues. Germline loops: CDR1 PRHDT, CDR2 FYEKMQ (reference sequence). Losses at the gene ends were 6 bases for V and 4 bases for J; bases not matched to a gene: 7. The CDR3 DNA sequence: TGTGCCAGCAGACCAACTAGCGCGGCAGATACGCAGTATTTT. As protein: CASRPTSAADTQYF.

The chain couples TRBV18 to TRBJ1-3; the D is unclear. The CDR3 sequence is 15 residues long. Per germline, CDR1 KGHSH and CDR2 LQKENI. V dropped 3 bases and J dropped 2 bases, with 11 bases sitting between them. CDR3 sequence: CASSPPRGAGNTIYF. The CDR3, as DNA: TGTGCCAGCTCACCCCCTCGGGGTGCTGGAAACACCATATATTTT.

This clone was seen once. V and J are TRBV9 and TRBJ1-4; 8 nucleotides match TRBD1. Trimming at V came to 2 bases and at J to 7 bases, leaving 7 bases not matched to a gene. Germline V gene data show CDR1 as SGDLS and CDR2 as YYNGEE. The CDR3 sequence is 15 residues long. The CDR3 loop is CASSVETGVSEKLFF. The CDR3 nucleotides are TGTGCCAGCAGCGTCGAGACAGGGGTTAGTGAAAAACTGTTTTTT.

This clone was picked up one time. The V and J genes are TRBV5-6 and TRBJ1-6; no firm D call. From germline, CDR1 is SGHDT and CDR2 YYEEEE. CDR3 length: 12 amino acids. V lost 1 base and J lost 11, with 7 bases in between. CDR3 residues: CASSLSSAPLHF. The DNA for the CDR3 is TGTGCCAGCAGCTTGAGCAGTGCACCCCTCCACTTT.